The sequence of this TCR beta chain was determined in a study of tumor-infiltrating lymphocytes in primary liver carcinoma. Overall study: Between 4.2 and 10 cm across, the tumors were all of stage T1-T3 N0M0.

Co-extracting RNA and DNA was done with roughly 17-33 mg of unsorted bulk tissue as input. Surgery removed the patients' primary liver carcinoma. Using a constant-region primer together with ProtoScript II reverse transcriptase, TCR beta cDNA was made from 500 ng of total RNA. Investigators got TCR beta libraries out of three nested multiplex PCR rounds, done with slightly modified ARM-PCR. The study ran its first two PCR rounds for around 9 cycles each, using TRBV1-TRBV30 forward primers and a C-beta reverse primer. MiXCR, applied by TCRdb to the multiplex PCR reads, yields one record per CDR3 protein. The sample lists more than 70,000 distinct CDR3 sequences; 69% were seen once. On this clonotype: Its antigen is undetermined. At one end, the junction sequence differs from germline, possibly due to a read error.

This CDR3 contains 14 residues. Germline CDR1 is SGHAT and CDR2 is FQDESV (reference sequence). Findings and limits, study-wide: Tumor region pairs outstripped tumor-adjacent and tumor-blood pairs in overlap.

The TCR comes from a man aged 35 to 55 with primary liver carcinoma and hepatitis B virus infection. The sample taken for sequencing was tumor-adjacent normal liver tissue. The V and J genes are TRBV11-1 and TRBJ2-1; TRBD2 aligns across 12 bases. The CDR3 region is CASSPRLAGALQIF. CDR3 in DNA: TGTGCCAGCAGCCCGAGACTAGCGGGAGCGCTGCAGATCTTC.